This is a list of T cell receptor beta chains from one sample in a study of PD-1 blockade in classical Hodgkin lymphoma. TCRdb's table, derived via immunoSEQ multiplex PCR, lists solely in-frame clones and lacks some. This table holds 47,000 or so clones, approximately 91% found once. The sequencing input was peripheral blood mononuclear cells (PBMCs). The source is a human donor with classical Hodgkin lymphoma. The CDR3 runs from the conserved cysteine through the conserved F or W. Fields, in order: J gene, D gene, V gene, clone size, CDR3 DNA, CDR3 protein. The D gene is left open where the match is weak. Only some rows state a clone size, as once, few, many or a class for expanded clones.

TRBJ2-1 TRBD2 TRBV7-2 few TGTGCCAGCAGCCCCCCTTCACCGTCTAGCGGGGATTACAATGAGCAGTTCTTC CASSPPSPSSGDYNEQFF
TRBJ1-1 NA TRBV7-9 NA TGTGCCAGCAGCTTAGGCGTCAGGGCCAAGAACACTGAAGCTTTCTTT CASSLGVRAKNTEAFF
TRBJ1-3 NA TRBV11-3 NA TGTGCCAGCAGCCGGGACTCAAGCTCTGGAAACACCATATATTTT CASSRDSSSGNTIYF
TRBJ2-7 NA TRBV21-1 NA TGTGCCAGCAGCCGAAGGGGCGGTAGCGGGGTCGACTCCTACGAGCAGTACTTC CASSRRGGSGVDSYEQYF
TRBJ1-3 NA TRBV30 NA TGTGCCTGGAGTGTACATGGTAATGGAAACACCATATATTTT CAWSVHGNGNTIYF
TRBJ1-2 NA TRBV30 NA TGTGCCTGGAGTAACGTGTGGGGCTACACCTTC CAWSNVWGYTF
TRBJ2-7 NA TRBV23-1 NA TGCGCCAGCAGTCAATCGAGAAACGCCTACGAGCAGTACTTC CASSQSRNAYEQYF
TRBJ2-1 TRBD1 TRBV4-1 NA TGCGCCAGCAGCCAAGATGACAGGGTATCCTACAATGAGCAGTTCTTC CASSQDDRVSYNEQFF
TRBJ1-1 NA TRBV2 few TGTGCCAGCAACGAACAGGGAGAGACTGAAGCTTTCTTT CASNEQGETEAFF
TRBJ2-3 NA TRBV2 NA TGTGCCAGCACTAGGGTTCGCACAGATACGCAGTATTTT CASTRVRTDTQYF
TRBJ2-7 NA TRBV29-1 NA TGCAGCGTTGAAGATGTCGGGGGACAGAGCTCCTACGAGCAGTACTTC CSVEDVGGQSSYEQYF
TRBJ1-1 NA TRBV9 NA TGTGCCAGCAGCGGCGGCCTGAACACTGAAGCTTTCTTT CASSGGLNTEAFF
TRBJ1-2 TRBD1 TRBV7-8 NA TGTGCCAGCAGCTTAGAAGTAAGTGGGACAGCCAGAGGACCTAACTATGGCTACACCTTC CASSLEVSGTARGPNYGYTF
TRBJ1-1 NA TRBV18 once TGTGCCAGCTCATTAAGACAAACAGGGACTGAAGCTTTCTTT CASSLRQTGTEAFF
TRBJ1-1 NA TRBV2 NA TGTGCCAGCAGTGCCTCGACTTCGTACACTGAAGCTTTCTTT CASSASTSYTEAFF
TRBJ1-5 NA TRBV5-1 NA TGCGCCAGCAGCTTGGAGGCAGATCAGCCCCAGCATTTT CASSLEADQPQHF
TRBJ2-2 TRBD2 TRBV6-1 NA TGTGCCAGCAGTGGGGCTTCGGGACTAGCCAACACCGGGGAGCTGTTTTTT CASSGASGLANTGELFF
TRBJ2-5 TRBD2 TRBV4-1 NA TGCGCCAGCAGCCACGAGCATTGGACTAGCGGGAGTGAGACCCAGTACTTC CASSHEHWTSGSETQYF
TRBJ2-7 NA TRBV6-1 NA TGTGCCAGCAAGGTGACTCTTTCCTACGAGCAGTACTTC CASKVTLSYEQYF
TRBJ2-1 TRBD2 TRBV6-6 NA TGTGCCAGCTCTGGGACTAGCGGGAGTAATGAGCAGTTCTTC CASSGTSGSNEQFF
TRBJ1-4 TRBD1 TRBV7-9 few TGTGCCAGCAGCCTGCAGGGGGTCGGGGATGAAAAACTGTTTTTT CASSLQGVGDEKLFF
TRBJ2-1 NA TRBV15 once TGTGCCACCAGCAGAGACGAGCGCGCCAATGAGCAGTTCTTC CATSRDERANEQFF
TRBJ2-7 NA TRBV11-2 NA TGTGCCAGCAGCCTAAGTGGGTACGAGCAGTACTTC CASSLSGYEQYF
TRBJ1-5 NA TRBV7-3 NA TGTGCCAGCAGCTTAACGGACAGCAATCAGCCCCAGCATTTT CASSLTDSNQPQHF
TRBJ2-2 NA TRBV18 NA TGTGCCAGCTCACCAGGCCAGCACACCGGGGAGCTGTTTTTT CASSPGQHTGELFF
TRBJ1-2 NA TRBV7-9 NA TGTGCCAGCAGCCCAGGGGTCGGCTACACCTTC CASSPGVGYTF
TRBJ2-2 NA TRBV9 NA TGTGCCAGCAGCGTGGACGGCGGGTGGGGCGGGGAGCTGTTTTTT CASSVDGGWGGELFF
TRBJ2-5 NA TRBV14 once TGTGCCAGCAGCGCACACCAAGAGACCCAGTACTTC CASSAHQETQYF
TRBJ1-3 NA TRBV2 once TGTGCCAGCAACCCAGGGGCTCGAAACACCATATATTTT CASNPGARNTIYF
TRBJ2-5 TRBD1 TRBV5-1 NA TGCGCCAGCGGCCCACGGACAGGAGACAAAGAGACCCAGTACTTC CASGPRTGDKETQYF
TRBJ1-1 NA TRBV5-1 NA TGCGCCAGCAATGTGCGGGACCCGAACACTGAAGCTTTCTTT CASNVRDPNTEAFF
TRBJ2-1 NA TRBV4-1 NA TGCGCCAGCAGCCAAGGTGCGGGGACCCCCAGAGAGCAGTTCTTC CASSQGAGTPREQFF
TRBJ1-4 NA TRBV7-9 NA TGTGCCAGCAGCTTGGAAGGGGCTTTGGGTGAAAAACTGTTTTTT CASSLEGALGEKLFF
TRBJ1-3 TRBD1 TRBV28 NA TGTGCCAGCACAGACAGGGGGCTGAGGGGCTCTGGAAACACCATATATTTT CASTDRGLRGSGNTIYF
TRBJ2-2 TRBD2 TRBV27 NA TGTGCCAGCACGGGACTAGCGGGAGCCGGGGAGCTGTTTTTT CASTGLAGAGELFF
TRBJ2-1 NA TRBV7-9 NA TGTGCCAGCAGCTTAGGGGTCACGAGCTCCTACAATGAGCAGTTCTTC CASSLGVTSSYNEQFF
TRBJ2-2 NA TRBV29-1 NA TGCAGCGCAGGACACGAAAACACCGGGGAGCTGTTTTTT CSAGHENTGELFF
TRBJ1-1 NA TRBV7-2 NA TGTGCCAGCAGCTTCTTGTTGAACACTGAAGCTTTCTTT CASSFLLNTEAFF
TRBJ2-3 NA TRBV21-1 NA TGTGCCAGCAGCCAAGACAGGCCCGGTGGGAATACGCAGTATTTT CASSQDRPGGNTQYF
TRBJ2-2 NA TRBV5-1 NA TGCGCCAGCAGCTTGGGTCACCTATGGAACACCGGGGAGCTGTTTTTT CASSLGHLWNTGELFF
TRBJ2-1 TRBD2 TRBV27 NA TGTGCCAGCAGTTATTACATAGGACTAGCGGGAGTAGGGTCCTACAATGAGCAGTTCTTC CASSYYIGLAGVGSYNEQFF
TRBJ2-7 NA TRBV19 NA TGTGCCAGTAGTATACTGGATGGGGCGGGCGAGCAGTACTTC CASSILDGAGEQYF
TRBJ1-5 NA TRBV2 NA TGTGCCAGCAGTACCGACAGTAGCAATCAGCCCCAGCATTTT CASSTDSSNQPQHF
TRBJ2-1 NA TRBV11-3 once TGTGCCAGCAGCCCGGGGGCGGAGCACAATGAGCAGTTCTTC CASSPGAEHNEQFF
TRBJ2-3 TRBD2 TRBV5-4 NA TGTGCCAGCAGCTTGGAATACACTAGCGGGAGCGGATGGGATACGCAGTATTTT CASSLEYTSGSGWDTQYF
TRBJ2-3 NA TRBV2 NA TGTGCCAGCATCCCCCCGGCAACAGATACGCAGTATTTT CASIPPATDTQYF
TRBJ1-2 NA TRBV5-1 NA TGCGCCAGCAGCTTGACAGTCCGCTATGGCTACACCTTC CASSLTVRYGYTF
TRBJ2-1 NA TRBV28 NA TGTGCCAGCAGTTTAAACGGGGGCAGGGATGAGCAGTTCTTC CASSLNGGRDEQFF
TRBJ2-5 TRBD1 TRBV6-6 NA TGTGCCAGCAGGGGTGACAGGGGTGGGGAGACCCAGTACTTC CASRGDRGGETQYF
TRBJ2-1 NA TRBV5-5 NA TGTGCCAGCAGCTTACTAGCCCTTCCCCATGAGCAGTTCTTC CASSLLALPHEQFF
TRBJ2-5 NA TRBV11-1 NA TGTGCCAGCAGCTCAGAACAGGGGCGGGGGCAAGAGACCCAGTACTTC CASSSEQGRGQETQYF
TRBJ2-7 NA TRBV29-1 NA TGCAGCGTTGTTACAGGGCGAATGGGTTACGAGCAGTACTTC CSVVTGRMGYEQYF
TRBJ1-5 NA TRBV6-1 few TGTGCCAGCAGGACGGGACAACCCAATCAGCCCCAGCATTTT CASRTGQPNQPQHF
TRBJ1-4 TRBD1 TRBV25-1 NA TGTGCCAGCAGTGCGGACAGGGAATTCGGGGAAAAACTGTTTTTT CASSADREFGEKLFF